Below are 7 T cell receptor beta chains sequenced from a single sample in a study of T cell repertoires in cytomegalovirus infection. No cognate antigen is known for these TCRs. TCRdb reprocessed the reads via MiXCR and lists one record per CDR3 protein. The sample records about 280,000 distinct CDR3 sequences, less than 25% being singletons. The material was cultured PBMCs, obtained from culture after CMV antigen stimulation. Receptors originate from a human donor in good health (CMV status not recorded). Some clones in this sample may be carry-over from other donors' samples.

The chain recombines TRBV4-1 with TRBJ1-1; D is unresolved. Looked up from germline, CDR1 is MGHRA and CDR2 is YSYEKL. The CDR3 consists of 13 residues. With 2 bases removed from V and 9 bases from J, the gap between germline ends came to 13 bases. CDR3 sequence reads: CASSQSLRAKAFF. In DNA form, the CDR3 reads TGCGCCAGCAGCCAAAGCTTGAGGGCTAAAGCTTTCTTT.

The V call is TRBV19, the J call TRBJ2-7, with D possibly TRBD2 on 5 matching bases. The V end lost 3 bases, the J end lost 2 bases, and 14 bases lay between the germline ends. Germline V gene sequence: CDR1 LNHDA, CDR2 SQIVND (reference sequence). This CDR3 has 15 amino acids. In nucleotides, the CDR3 is TGTGCCAGTAGTATGGGAGACATTGGGGCCTACGAGCAGTACGTC. Its protein is CASSMGDIGAYEQYV.

In its sample, this clonotype was seen a few times. This chain links TRBV6-5 with TRBJ2-3, with a possible D match to TRBD2 (6 bases). This CDR3 spans 16 amino acids. The V gene lost 4 bases and the J gene lost 1 base, with 15 bases spanning the gap. Germline loops: CDR1 MNHEY, CDR2 SVGAGI. Written as DNA, the CDR3 is TGTGCCAGCAGTTTTCTGTCGGAGGGGCGCACAGATACGCAGTATTTT. Translating it yields CASSFLSEGRTDTQYF.

This clonotype was found many times. The chain is built from TRBV7-2 and TRBJ1-2; D unclear. Germline CDR1 is SGHTA and CDR2 is FQGNSA. The CDR3 is made up of 11 amino acids. Trimming removed 4 bases at V and 5 bases at J, with 5 bases between. CDR3 sequence: CASSSTYGYTF. CDR3 sequence (DNA): TGTGCCAGCAGCTCCACTTATGGCTACACCTTC.

The chain is built from TRBV19 and TRBJ2-7; 7 bases match TRBD1. The germline CDR1 and CDR2 sequences are LNHDA and SQIVND (reference sequence). Trimming removed 6 bases from V and 6 bases from J; junction bases left unmatched: 11. This CDR3 has 14 amino acids. In DNA form, the CDR3 reads TGTGCCAGTAGGCTGGCAGGGACAGAGACCGAGCAGTACTTC. This gives the protein CASRLAGTETEQYF.

This chain uses TRBV4-3 with TRBJ2-2, with TRBD1 matching 7 bases. The CDR3 runs to 16 residues. V shed 1 base and J 6 bases; nucleotides not matched to a gene: 8. In germline, CDR1 is LGHNA, CDR2 YSLEER. CDR3 protein: CASSQAGTAEPGELFF. The CDR3 nucleotides read TGCGCCAGCAGCCAAGCCGGGACAGCCGAACCCGGGGAGCTGTTTTTT.

This clonotype has only a few counts. The chain is built from TRBV28 and TRBJ1-5; possible D gene TRBD1, 6 bases. Trimming removed 6 bases from V and 9 bases from J, with 21 bases in between. The CDR3 sequence is 15 residues long. Germline V lookup: CDR1 MDHEN, CDR2 SYDVKM. Here the CDR3 DNA reads TGTGCCAGCAGAGGGCCATTACAGGGAAGCCCGCCCCAGCATTTT. This translates into CASRGPLQGSPPQHF.